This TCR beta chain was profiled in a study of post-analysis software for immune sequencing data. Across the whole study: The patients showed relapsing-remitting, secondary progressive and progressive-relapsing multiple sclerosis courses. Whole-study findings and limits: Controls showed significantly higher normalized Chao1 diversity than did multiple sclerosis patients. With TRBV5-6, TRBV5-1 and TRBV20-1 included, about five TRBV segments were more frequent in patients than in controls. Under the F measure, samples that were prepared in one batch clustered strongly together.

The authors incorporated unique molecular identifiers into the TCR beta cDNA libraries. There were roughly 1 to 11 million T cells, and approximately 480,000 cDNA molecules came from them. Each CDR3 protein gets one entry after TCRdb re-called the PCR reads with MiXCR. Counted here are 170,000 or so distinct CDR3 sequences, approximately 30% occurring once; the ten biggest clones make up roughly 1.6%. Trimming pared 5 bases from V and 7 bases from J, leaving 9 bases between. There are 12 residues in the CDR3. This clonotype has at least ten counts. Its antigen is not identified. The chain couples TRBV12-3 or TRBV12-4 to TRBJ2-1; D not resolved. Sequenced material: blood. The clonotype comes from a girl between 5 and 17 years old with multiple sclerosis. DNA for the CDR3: TGTGCCAGCAGTCCCCAAGGGAATGAGCAGTTCTTC. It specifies CASSPQGNEQFF.